The 23 T cell receptor beta chains reported below all come from one sample, sequenced in a study of blood T cells in healthy people across ages. The second PCR ran roughly 7 to 12 cycles with a sample-barcoded 5' primer and J-beta primers. A single record per CDR3 protein comes from TCRdb applying MiXCR to the 5' RACE reads. The sample has about 1.1 million distinct CDR3 sequences, more than 30% seen once. Sequences were obtained from blood. Every receptor here comes from a man between 18 and 29 years old in good health.

This clonotype appeared a few times. The chain joins TRBV12-3 or TRBV12-4 to TRBJ2-1; 11 bases line up with TRBD2. This CDR3 spans 17 amino acids. V was clipped by 6 bases and J by 4 bases; unmatched bases: 11. In nucleotides, the CDR3 is TGTGCCAGCAGCCTAACGGGACTAGCGGACCATTACAATGAGCAGTTCTTC. Translating it yields CASSLTGLADHYNEQFF.

The table lists this clonotype with a few counts. CDR3 in amino acids: CASTGGQGAQFYGYTF. The CDR3 DNA sequence: TGCGCCAGCACGGGGGGACAGGGGGCGCAGTTCTATGGCTACACCTTC. The chain uses TRBV4-1 and TRBJ1-2; 12 bases are a match to TRBD1. V lost 7 bases and J lost 4; bases outside the gene matches: 10. CDR1 MGHRA and CDR2 YSYEKL come from the germline V gene. The CDR3 sequence is 16 residues long.

This clonotype appeared a few times. The chain is built from TRBV20-1 and TRBJ2-1; possible D gene TRBD1, 5 bases. Between the trimmed V and J ends, which lost 0 bases and 0 bases, there was a span of 12 bases. Germline values: CDR1 DFQATT, CDR2 SNEGSKA (reference sequence). The CDR3 sequence is 16 residues long. The CDR3 bases are TGCAGTGCTAGAGAGCAGGGCAAGAGCTCCTACAATGAGCAGTTCTTC. Amino acid sequence: CSAREQGKSSYNEQFF.

The rearrangement uses TRBV20-1 and TRBJ2-1, with D possibly being TRBD2 (6 bases). The CDR3 is 12 amino acids. Trimming removed 8 bases from V and 2 bases from J, with 10 bases in between. The V gene's germline CDR1 is DFQATT and CDR2 SNEGSKA (reference sequence). DNA for the CDR3: TGCAGTAAGGCGGGGCCCTACAATGAGCAGTTCTTC. It translates to CSKAGPYNEQFF.

The chain is built from TRBV20-1 and TRBJ2-6; no reliable D call. Trimming took off 6 bases at V and 3 bases at J, with 9 bases between the two ends. This CDR3 is built from 13 residues. Germline V gene sequence: CDR1 DFQATT, CDR2 SNEGSKA (reference sequence). The CDR3 coding sequence is TGCAGTGCCACAAGGGATGGGGCCAACGTCCTGACTTTC. Encoded protein: CSATRDGANVLTF.

This clonotype was picked up a small number of times. J is TRBJ1-2 and V is TRBV7-2; D unresolved. Germline assignment: CDR1 SGHTA and CDR2 FQGNSA. With 1 base removed from V and 4 bases from J, the gap between germline ends came to 16 bases. The CDR3 contains 16 residues. CDR3 amino acids: CASSLGVTDGSYGYTF. CDR3 sequence (DNA): TGTGCCAGCAGCTTAGGCGTTACAGATGGCTCCTATGGCTACACCTTC.

This clonotype has a handful of counts. V and J are TRBV9 and TRBJ2-3; 9 bases fit TRBD2. The germline V gene has CDR1 SGDLS and CDR2 YYNGEE. The CDR3 runs to 22 residues. J gave up 4 bases and V 3 bases, and 27 bases lay outside the gene matches. CDR3 in amino acids: CASSATRYGLAGSPVPPDTQYF. The CDR3 DNA reads TGTGCCAGCAGCGCGACCCGATATGGTCTAGCGGGGTCCCCCGTCCCGCCAGATACGCAGTATTTT.

The J gene is TRBJ1-5, the V gene TRBV4-2; D call uncertain. V lost 0 bases, J lost 5 bases, and 14 bases lay in between. The CDR3 consists of 16 residues. The germline gives CDR1 LGHNA, CDR2 YNFKEQ. The CDR3 DNA follows: TGTGCCAGCAGCCAAGATTGGAACGGAAGGGATCAGCCCCAGCATTTT. Protein product: CASSQDWNGRDQPQHF.

This clonotype was seen only a few times. The gene calls are TRBV6-5 and TRBJ2-2, with 7 bases matching TRBD1. Germline V gives CDR1 MNHEY, CDR2 SVGAGI. With V trimmed by 4 bases and J by 9 bases, 5 bases remained unmatched. The CDR3 covers 13 residues. The DNA for the CDR3 is TGTGCCAGCAGTTCCTGGGACAGAAGGGAGCTGTTTTTT. It encodes CASSSWDRRELFF.

V gene TRBV19 combines with J gene TRBJ1-5; 9 bases match TRBD1. CDR1 and CDR2 (germline): LNHDA, SQIVND (reference sequence). V trimming: 3 bases; J trimming: 4 bases; junction bases outside the gene matches: 7. CDR3 length: 16 residues. CDR3 bases: TGTGCCAGTAGTATCCAAGGAGGACAGGGGAATCAGCCCCAGCATTTT. Its protein product is CASSIQGGQGNQPQHF. The entire variable domain, with the rest obtained from reference TRBV19 and TRBJ1-5, is as follows: DGGITQSPKYLFRKEGQNVTLSCEQNLNHDAMYWYRQDPGQGLRLIYYSQIVNDFQKGDIAEGYSVSREKKESFPLTVTSAQKNPTAFYLCASSIQGGQGNQPQHFGDGTRLSIL.

This chain's CDR3 is CASSRGHYQETQYF. CDR3 in DNA: TGTGCCTCCTCCAGGGGGCATTACCAAGAGACCCAGTACTTC. The J gene is TRBJ2-5, the V gene TRBV30, with 8 bases fitting TRBD1. Unmatched junction bases numbered 7, after V lost 7 bases and J lost 0 bases. CDR1 is GTSNPN, CDR2 SVGIG, per germline (reference sequence). The CDR3 covers 14 residues.

Notes on this clonotype: A much larger clonotype is one base distant, so this may be a read error. This chain links TRBV12-3 or TRBV12-4 with TRBJ2-3, with D hard to call. The CDR3 length is 17 residues. Trimming cost V 6 bases and J 3 bases, with 22 bases left between them. CDR3 DNA sequence: TGTGCCAGCAGGGGATCCCATAATCCCATGAGAACAGATACGCAGTATTTT. The encoded protein is CASRGSHNPMRTDTQYF.

This clonotype was observed a few times. The gene calls are TRBV3-1 and TRBJ1-2; D is unclear. The CDR3 contains 14 residues. V dropped 1 base and J dropped 6 bases, with 12 bases sitting between them. Germline V gene data show CDR1 as LGHDT and CDR2 as YNNKEL (reference sequence). The DNA for the CDR3 is TGTGCCAGCAGCCAAGTCATAAACAGCGATGGCTACACCTTC. It translates to CASSQVINSDGYTF.

This clonotype occurred a few times. The chain combines TRBV27 with TRBJ1-1; D call uncertain. Germline CDR1 MNHEY, CDR2 SMNVEV (reference sequence). V lost 7 bases and J 0 bases, leaving 15 bases between the germline ends. The CDR3 runs 15 residues. CDR3 nucleotides: TGTGCCAGCAACCCACTCCAGCCTTTGAACACTGAAGCTTTCTTT. Its protein product is CASNPLQPLNTEAFF.

The chain carries TRBV5-1 and TRBJ1-1; TRBD1 agrees at 7 bases. Germline CDR1 reads SGHRS; CDR2 reads YFSETQ. The CDR3 spans 14 residues. The V gene end was trimmed by 6 bases and the J gene end by 4 bases; junction bases not matched to a gene: 9. Here the CDR3 DNA reads TGCGCCAGCACCACTCAGGGGGTGGGCACTGAAGCTTTCTTT. This codes for CASTTQGVGTEAFF.

The chain is built from TRBV5-6 and TRBJ2-1; 7 bases agree with TRBD2. The germline V gene has CDR1 SGHDT and CDR2 YYEEEE. V lost 0 bases to trimming and J lost 2 bases; unmatched junction nucleotides: 5. CDR3 length: 16 amino acids. The CDR3 DNA reads as TGTGCCAGCAGCTTGGGTATCGGGGGGACCTACAATGAGCAGTTCTTC. Protein product: CASSLGIGGTYNEQFF.

Points on this clonotype: This may be a read error, as it is one base from a much larger clone. The chain carries TRBV9 and TRBJ2-1; 8 bases map to TRBD2. CDR1 SGDLS and CDR2 YYNGEE come from the germline V gene. This CDR3 spans 15 amino acids. The CDR3 protein is CTSSVGAGGYNEQFF. The CDR3 nucleotides read TGTACCAGCAGCGTAGGGGCGGGGGGCTACAATGAGCAGTTCTTC.

The chain uses TRBV4-3 and TRBJ1-2, with 7 nucleotides matching TRBD1. Trimming cost V 4 bases and J 8 bases; bases outside gene matches: 13. The germline CDR1 and CDR2 sequences are LGHNA and YSLEER. This CDR3 is built from 15 residues. The CDR3: CASSLQPGTADGYTF. DNA for the CDR3: TGCGCCAGCAGCCTACAACCCGGGACAGCGGACGGCTACACCTTC.

The V call is TRBV10-3, the J call TRBJ2-7; 10 bases agree with TRBD1. The germline CDR1 and CDR2 sequences are ENHRY and SYGVKD. CDR3 length equals 14 residues. V gave up 3 bases and J gave up 4 bases; unmatched junction bases: 3. The CDR3 sequence: CAISEGQGEYEQYF. In DNA form, the CDR3 reads TGTGCCATCAGTGAAGGACAGGGGGAGTACGAGCAGTACTTC.

This clonotype was observed at least ten times. This sequence joins TRBV10-3 and TRBJ1-2; D is possibly TRBD1 (5 bases). This CDR3 region has 16 residues. Germline CDR1 ENHRY, CDR2 SYGVKD. V was cut by 2 bases and J by 4 bases, with 17 bases left in between. The CDR3 spells CAISERGASLAYGYTF. CDR3 in DNA: TGTGCCATCAGTGAGAGAGGGGCGAGCCTAGCCTATGGCTACACCTTC.

This clonotype has only a few counts. Here the CDR3 reads CASSQDTGSETQYF. CDR3 nucleotide sequence: TGTGCCAGCAGCCAAGACACTGGGTCGGAGACCCAGTACTTC. V usage is TRBV3-1 and J usage is TRBJ2-5; D call uncertain. The CDR3 is made up of 14 amino acids. With 0 bases removed from V and 5 bases from J, the gap between germline ends came to 10 bases. Germline V lookup: CDR1 LGHDT, CDR2 YNNKEL (reference sequence).

The chain combines TRBV27 with TRBJ1-2; 8 bases match TRBD1. Trimming removed 6 bases from V and 9 bases from J; junction bases left unmatched: 12. The CDR3 spans 14 residues. CDR1 is MNHEY, CDR2 SMNVEV, per germline (reference sequence). The CDR3 nucleotides read TGTGCCAGCAGCCTTGCAAGACAGGGGTATAGCTACACCTTC. Its protein is CASSLARQGYSYTF.

This rearrangement joins TRBV4-1 to TRBJ2-5, with 8 nucleotides matching TRBD2. The CDR3 has 14 amino acids. V gave up 4 bases and J gave up 3 bases; unmatched junction bases: 4. The V gene's germline CDR1 is MGHRA and CDR2 YSYEKL. In nucleotides, the CDR3 is TGCGCCAGCAGCCTTATTAGCGGGGAAGAGACCCAGTACTTC. As protein: CASSLISGEETQYF.